Listed below are T cell receptor beta chains from one sample, sequenced in a study of blood T cell repertoires in COVID-19. Repertoires were generated with immunoSEQ multiplex PCR, while TCRdb's copy carries only in-frame clones and drops some. The sample consists of a few hundred thousand clones, about 88% of them appearing once. Sequenced sample: PBMCs or T cells enriched from blood (not recorded which). The receptors here all came from a woman in her twenties or thirties who had been exposed to COVID-19. CDR3s include the opening cysteine and the closing phenylalanine or tryptophan. The D gene is left open where the match is weak. Clone size, where shown, is once, few, many, or a class for clones that have expanded.

few	TRBV7-6	TRBD2	TRBJ2-1	TGTGCCAGCAGCTTAAGGTCTAGCGGGGGGGTTGGAGGCTACAATGAGCAGTTCTTC	CASSLRSSGGVGGYNEQFF
-	TRBV19	-	TRBJ1-3	TGTGCCAGTACCCCCGACAGAGACTCTGGAAACACCATATATTTT	CASTPDRDSGNTIYF
-	TRBV3-1/TRBV3-2	TRBD2	TRBJ2-7	TGTGCCAGCAGCAGACGAACCGGGACTAGCGGGGGGGTTAATCGGGACTTC	CASSRRTGTSGGVNRDF
-	TRBV19	-	TRBJ2-3	TGTGCCAGTAGTCGTGGGCAGGGTGACACAGATACGCAGTATTTT	CASSRGQGDTDTQYF
-	TRBV20-1	-	TRBJ1-3	TGCAGTGCTAGTTTCGGTGGAAACACCATATATTTT	CSASFGGNTIYF
few	TRBV19	-	TRBJ2-2	TGTGCCAGTAGTATCCCCAGGCCAAACACCGGGGAGCTGTTTTTT	CASSIPRPNTGELFF
-	TRBV24-1	-	TRBJ1-2	TGTGCCACCAGTGATTGGGGGGGGAACTATGGCTACACCTTC	CATSDWGGNYGYTF
-	TRBV7-9	TRBD2	TRBJ2-1	TGTGCCAGCAGCCACCCGACTAGCGGGGTCCTTTACAATGAGCAGTTCTTC	CASSHPTSGVLYNEQFF
-	TRBV29-1	-	TRBJ1-2	TGCAGCGTTGGAGGCGGCCCTTACTATGGCTACACCTTC	CSVGGGPYYGYTF
-	TRBV6-1	TRBD1	TRBJ1-2	TGTGCCAGCAGTGAAGATCCGGGACAGGGGGCCGGTGGCTACACCTTC	CASSEDPGQGAGGYTF